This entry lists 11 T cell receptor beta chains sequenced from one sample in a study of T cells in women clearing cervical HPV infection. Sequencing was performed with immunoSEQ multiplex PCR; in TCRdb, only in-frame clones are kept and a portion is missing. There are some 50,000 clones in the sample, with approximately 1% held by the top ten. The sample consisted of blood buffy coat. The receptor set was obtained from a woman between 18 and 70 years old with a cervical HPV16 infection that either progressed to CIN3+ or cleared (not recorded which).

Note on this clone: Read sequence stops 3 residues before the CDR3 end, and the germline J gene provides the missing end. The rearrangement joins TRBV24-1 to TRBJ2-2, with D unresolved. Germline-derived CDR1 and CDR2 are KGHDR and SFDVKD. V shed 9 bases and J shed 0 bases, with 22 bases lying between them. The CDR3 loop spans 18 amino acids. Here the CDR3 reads CATRTPRRANPNTGELFF. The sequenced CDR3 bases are TGTGCCACCCGAACTCCCCGAAGGGCAAACCCGAACACCGGGGAG.

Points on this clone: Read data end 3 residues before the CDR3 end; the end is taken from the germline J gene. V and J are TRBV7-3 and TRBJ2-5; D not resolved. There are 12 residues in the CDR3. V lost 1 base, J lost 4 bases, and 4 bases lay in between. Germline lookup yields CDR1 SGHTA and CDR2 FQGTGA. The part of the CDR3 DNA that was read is TGTGCCAGCAGCTTAATTCTAGAGACC. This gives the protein CASSLILET. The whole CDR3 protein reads CASSLILETQYF. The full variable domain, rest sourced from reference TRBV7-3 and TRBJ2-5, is GAGVSQTPSNKVTEKGKYVELRCDPISGHTALYWYRQSLGQGPEFLIYFQGTGAADDSGLPNDRFFAVRPEGSVSTLKIQRTERGDSAVYLCASSLILETQYFGPGTRLLVL.

CDR3 DNA, as far as it was read: TGTGCCAGCAGGTCCGGGACAGCTGACACAGATACG. It is translated as CASRSGTADTDT. The full CDR3 sequence reads CASRSGTADTDTQYF. This chain connects TRBV4-2 to TRBJ2-3, with TRBD1 matching over 7 bases. The read falls 3 residues short of the CDR3 end, and the missing part is taken from the germline J gene. Germline V gives CDR1 LGHNA, CDR2 YNFKEQ. The CDR3 is 15 amino acids. J was trimmed by 2 bases and V by 6 bases; bases with no gene match: 8.

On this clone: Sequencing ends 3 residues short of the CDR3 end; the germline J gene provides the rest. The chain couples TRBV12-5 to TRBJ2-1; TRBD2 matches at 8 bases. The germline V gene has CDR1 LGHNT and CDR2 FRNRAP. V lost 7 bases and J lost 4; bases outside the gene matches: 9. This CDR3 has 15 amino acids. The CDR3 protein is CASALGASGYNEQFF. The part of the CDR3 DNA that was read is TGTGCTAGTGCCCTGGGGGCTAGCGGGTACAATGAG.

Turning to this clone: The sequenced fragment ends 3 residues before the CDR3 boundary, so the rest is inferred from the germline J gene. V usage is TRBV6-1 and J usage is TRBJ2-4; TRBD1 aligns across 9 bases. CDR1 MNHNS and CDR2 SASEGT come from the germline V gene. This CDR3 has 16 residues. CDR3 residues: CASSEVGQGNNYGQYF. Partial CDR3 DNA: TGTGCCAGCAGTGAAGTCGGACAGGGGAATAACTATGGT.

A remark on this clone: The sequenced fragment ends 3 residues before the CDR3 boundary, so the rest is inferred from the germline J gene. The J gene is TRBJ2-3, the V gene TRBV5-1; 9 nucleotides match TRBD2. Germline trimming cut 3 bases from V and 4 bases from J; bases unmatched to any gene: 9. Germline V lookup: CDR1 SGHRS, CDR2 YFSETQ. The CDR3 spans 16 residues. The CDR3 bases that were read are TGCGCCAGCAGCTCGCTTAGCGGGGGTATCGCAGATACG. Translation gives CASSSLSGGIADT. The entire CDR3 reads CASSSLSGGIADTQYF. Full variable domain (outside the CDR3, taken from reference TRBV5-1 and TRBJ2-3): KAGVTQTPRYLIKTRGQQVTLSCSPISGHRSVSWYQQTPGQGLQFLFEYFSETQRNKGNFPGRFSGRQFSNSRSEMNVSTLELGDSALYLCASSSLSGGIADTQYFGPGTRLTVL.

The CDR3 is CASNSGLAGNDEQFF. CDR3 DNA (partial): TGTGCCAGCAATAGCGGACTAGCGGGGAACGATGAG. The chain recombines TRBV7-9 with TRBJ2-1; 12 positions agree with TRBD2. Coverage ceases 3 residues before the CDR3 finishes, and the germline J gene fills in the end. CDR1 SEHNR and CDR2 FQNEAQ come from the germline V gene (reference sequence). The trim removed 7 bases at V and 8 bases at J, leaving 9 bases unmatched. This CDR3 region has 15 residues.

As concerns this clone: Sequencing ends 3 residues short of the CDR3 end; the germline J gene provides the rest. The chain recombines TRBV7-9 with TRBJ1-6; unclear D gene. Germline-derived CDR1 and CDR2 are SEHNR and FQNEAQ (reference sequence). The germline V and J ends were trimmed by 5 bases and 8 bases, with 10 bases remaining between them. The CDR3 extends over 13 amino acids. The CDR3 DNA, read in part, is TGTGCCAGCAGCCCACTGATAGATTCACCC. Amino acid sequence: CASSPLIDSP. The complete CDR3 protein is CASSPLIDSPLHF.

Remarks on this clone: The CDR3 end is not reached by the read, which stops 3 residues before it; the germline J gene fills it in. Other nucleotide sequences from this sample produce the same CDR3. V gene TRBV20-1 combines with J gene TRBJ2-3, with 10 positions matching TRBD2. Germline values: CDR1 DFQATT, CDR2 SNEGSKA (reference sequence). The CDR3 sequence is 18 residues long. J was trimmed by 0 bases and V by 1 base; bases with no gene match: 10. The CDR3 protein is CSARVMSGGDPSTDTQYF. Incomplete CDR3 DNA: TGCAGTGCTAGAGTAATGAGCGGGGGGGATCCTAGCACAGATACG.

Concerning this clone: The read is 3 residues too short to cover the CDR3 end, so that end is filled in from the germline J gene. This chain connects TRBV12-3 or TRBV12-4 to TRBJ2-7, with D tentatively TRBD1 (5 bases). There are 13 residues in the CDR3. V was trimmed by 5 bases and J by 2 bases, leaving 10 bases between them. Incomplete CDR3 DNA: TGTGCCAGCAGTCCGGACACTACCTACGAG. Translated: CASSPDTTYE. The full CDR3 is CASSPDTTYEQYF.

CDR3 DNA (partial): TGCAGTGCTAGAGGCCAGGGGGCTGTAGACGAG. Translating it yields CSARGQGAVDE. The CDR3 reads in full as CSARGQGAVDEQYF. The chain recombines TRBV20-1 with TRBJ2-7; the match to TRBD1 covers 8 bases. Sequencing ends 3 residues short of the CDR3 end; the germline J gene provides the rest. The length of the CDR3 is 14 residues. The J segment lost 5 bases and the V segment lost 1 base, leaving 7 bases of the junction unmatched. The germline V gene has CDR1 DFQATT and CDR2 SNEGSKA (reference sequence).